The clone carrying this T cell receptor (beta chain) was seen only a few times. Its antigen is unidentified. The data originate from a study of shared clonotypes between healthy human individuals. Only Caucasian adults living in Nashville, Tennessee made up the donor group. Splitting of each subset's genomic DNA was done evenly across several immunoSEQ plates. Only in-frame clones appear in the TCRdb table, and some are missing; sequencing was by immunoSEQ multiplex PCR. The top ten hold approximately 12% of the sample, which has 550,000 to 600,000 clones, just over 75% seen once. Germline-derived CDR1 and CDR2 are GTSNPN and SVGIG (reference sequence). The V and J ends lost 2 bases and 5 bases respectively, with 12 bases between them. The CDR3 is 13 amino acids. Whole-study results and caveats: Sequencing depth was expected to influence donor clonotype sharing.

This TCR came from a woman aged 40 to 50 in good health. Some clones in this sample may be carry-over from other donors' samples. Sequencing was done on a sample of PBMCs. The rearrangement joins TRBV30 to TRBJ1-1; no clear D. The CDR3 sequence is CAWSKTEGTEAFF. The CDR3, as DNA: TGTGCCTGGAGTAAGACGGAGGGTACTGAAGCTTTCTTT. The full variable domain, completed using reference TRBV30 and TRBJ1-1, is SQTIHQWPATLVQPVGSPLSLECTVEGTSNPNLYWYRQAAGRGLQLLFYSVGIGQISSEVPQNLSASRPQDRQFILSSKKLLLSDSGFYLCAWSKTEGTEAFFGQGTRLTVV.